The clone carrying this T cell receptor (beta chain) was observed once. The sample is drawn from a study of blood T cell repertoires in COVID-19. Some clones are missing from TCRdb's copy, which holds only in-frame ones; the method was immunoSEQ multiplex PCR. The table has 250,000 to 350,000 clones, 90% seen once. With 9 bases removed from V and 7 bases from J, the gap between germline ends came to 28 bases. In germline, CDR1 is SNHLY, CDR2 FYNNEI. The CDR3 length is 16 residues. This chain links TRBV2 with TRBJ2-7; TRBD2 might be the D (6 bases). The material sequenced was PBMCs or T cells enriched from blood (not recorded which). The sequence derives from a woman aged 18-29 years with acute COVID-19. The CDR3 reads CASKIRGGLLQGEQYF. CDR3 in DNA: TGTGCCAGTAAAATAAGAGGAGGGCTACTGCAGGGAGAGCAGTACTTC.